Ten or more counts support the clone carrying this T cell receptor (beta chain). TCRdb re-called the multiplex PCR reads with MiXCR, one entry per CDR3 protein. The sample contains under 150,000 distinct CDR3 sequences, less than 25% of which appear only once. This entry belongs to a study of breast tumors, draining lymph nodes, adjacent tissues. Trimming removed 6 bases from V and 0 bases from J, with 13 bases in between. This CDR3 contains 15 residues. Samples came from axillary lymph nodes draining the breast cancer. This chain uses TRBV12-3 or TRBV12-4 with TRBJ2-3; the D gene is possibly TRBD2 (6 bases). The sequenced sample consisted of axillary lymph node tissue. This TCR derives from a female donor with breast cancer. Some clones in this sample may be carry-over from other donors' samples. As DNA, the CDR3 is TGTGCCAGCAGCTGGGGGGAAACTAGCACAGATACGCAGTATTTT. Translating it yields CASSWGETSTDTQYF.